Here is one T cell receptor beta chain with its context. The V and J ends lost 0 bases and 10 bases, in that order; junction bases with no gene match: 7. Per the germline V gene, CDR1 is SGHRS and CDR2 is YFSETQ. The CDR3 length is 15 residues. The protocol was immunoSEQ multiplex PCR, while the TCRdb copy is restricted to in-frame clones and leaves out a portion. Of tens of thousands of clones in the sample, around nine tenths were seen once. This sample is drawn from a study of blood T cell repertoires in COVID-19. As for the study in general: PBMCs, B-cell-depleted T cells, or T cells provided the cDNA or gDNA that made up the material.

The chain combines TRBV5-1 with TRBJ2-1; 10 bases agree with TRBD2. The specimen was peripheral blood. This clonotype was obtained from a man at least 80 years old with active or convalescent COVID-19. The CDR3 loop reads CASSLELAGPTEQFF. CDR3 in DNA: TGCGCCAGCAGCTTGGAACTAGCGGGACCCACCGAGCAGTTCTTC.